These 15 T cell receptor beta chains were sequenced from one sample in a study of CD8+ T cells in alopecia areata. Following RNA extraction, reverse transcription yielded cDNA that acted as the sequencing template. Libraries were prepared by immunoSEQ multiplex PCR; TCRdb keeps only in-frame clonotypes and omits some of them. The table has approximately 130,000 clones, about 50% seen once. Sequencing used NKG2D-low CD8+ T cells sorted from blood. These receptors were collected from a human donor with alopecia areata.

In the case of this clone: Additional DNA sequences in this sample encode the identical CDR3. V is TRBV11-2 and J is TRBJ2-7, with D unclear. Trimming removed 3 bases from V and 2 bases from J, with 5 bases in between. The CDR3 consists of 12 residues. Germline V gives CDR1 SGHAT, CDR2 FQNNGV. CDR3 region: CASSLGTYEQYF. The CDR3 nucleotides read TGTGCCAGCAGCTTGGGTACCTACGAGCAGTACTTC.

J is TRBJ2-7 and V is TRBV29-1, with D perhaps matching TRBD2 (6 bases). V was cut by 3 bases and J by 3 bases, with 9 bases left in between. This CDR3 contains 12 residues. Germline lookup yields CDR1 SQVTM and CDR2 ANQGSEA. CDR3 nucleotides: TGCAGCGTTGAGGGAGGCGACTACGAGCAGTACTTC. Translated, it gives CSVEGGDYEQYF.

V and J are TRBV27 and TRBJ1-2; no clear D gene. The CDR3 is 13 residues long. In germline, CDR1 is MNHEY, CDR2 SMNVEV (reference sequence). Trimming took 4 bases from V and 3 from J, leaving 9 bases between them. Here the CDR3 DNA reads TGTGCCAGCAGTTCCTCCGCTTACTATGGCTACACCTTC. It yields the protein CASSSSAYYGYTF.

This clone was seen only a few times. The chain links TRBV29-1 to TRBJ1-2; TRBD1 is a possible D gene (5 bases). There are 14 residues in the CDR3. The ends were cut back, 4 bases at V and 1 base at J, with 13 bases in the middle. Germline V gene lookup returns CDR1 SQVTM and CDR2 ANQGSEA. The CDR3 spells CSVGSDTHNYGYTF. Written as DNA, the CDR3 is TGCAGCGTTGGGTCGGACACCCATAACTATGGCTACACCTTC.

CDR3 bases: TGCAGCGTGGGAGCGGGAGATGGAAATGAGCAGTTCTTC. Amino acids: CSVGAGDGNEQFF. The chain uses TRBV29-1 and TRBJ2-1, with 8 bases aligning to TRBD2. Germline-derived CDR1 and CDR2 are SQVTM and ANQGSEA. The CDR3 length is 13 residues. Trimming took 6 bases from V and 7 from J; bases not matched to a gene: 8.

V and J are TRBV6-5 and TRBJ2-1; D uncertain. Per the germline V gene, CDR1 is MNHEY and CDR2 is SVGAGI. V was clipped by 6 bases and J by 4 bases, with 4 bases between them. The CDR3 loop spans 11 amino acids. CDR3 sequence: CASRKYNEQFF. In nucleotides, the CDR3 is TGTGCCAGCAGGAAGTACAATGAGCAGTTCTTC.

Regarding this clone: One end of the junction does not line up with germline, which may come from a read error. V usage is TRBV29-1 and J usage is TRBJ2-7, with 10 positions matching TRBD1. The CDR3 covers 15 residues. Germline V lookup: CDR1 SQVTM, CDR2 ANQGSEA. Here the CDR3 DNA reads TGCAGCGGTGAAAAAGACAGGGGGCGATGTAACGAGCAGTACTTC. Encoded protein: CSGEKDRGRCNEQYF.

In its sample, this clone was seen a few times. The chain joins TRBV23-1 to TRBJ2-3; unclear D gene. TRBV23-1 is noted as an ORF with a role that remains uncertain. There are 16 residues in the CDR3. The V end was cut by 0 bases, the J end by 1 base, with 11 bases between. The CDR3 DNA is TGCGCCAGCAGTCAATCGCAGCCTTTGCGCACAGATACGCAGTATTTT. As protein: CASSQSQPLRTDTQYF.

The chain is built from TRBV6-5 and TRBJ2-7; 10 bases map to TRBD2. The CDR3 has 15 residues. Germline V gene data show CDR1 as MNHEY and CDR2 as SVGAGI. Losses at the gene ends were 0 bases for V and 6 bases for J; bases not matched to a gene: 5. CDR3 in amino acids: CASSYSPLAGAEQYF. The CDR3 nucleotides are TGTGCCAGCAGTTACTCTCCCCTAGCGGGAGCCGAGCAGTACTTC.

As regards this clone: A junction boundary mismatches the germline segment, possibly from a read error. The CDR3 is CASSYKSDQETQYF. DNA for the CDR3: TGTGCCAGCAGTTACAAGTCTGACCAGGAGACCCAGTACTTC. The chain is built from TRBV2 and TRBJ2-5, with D unresolved. From germline, CDR1 is SNHLY and CDR2 FYNNEI. The CDR3 totals 14 residues.

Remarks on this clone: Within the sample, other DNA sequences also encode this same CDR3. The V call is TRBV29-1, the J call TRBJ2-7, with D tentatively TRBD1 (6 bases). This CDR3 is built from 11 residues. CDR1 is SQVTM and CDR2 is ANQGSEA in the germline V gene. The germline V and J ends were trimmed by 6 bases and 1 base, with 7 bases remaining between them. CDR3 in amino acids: CSVGTSYEQYF. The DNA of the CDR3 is TGCAGCGTCGGGACATCCTACGAGCAGTACTTC.

CDR3 protein: CASRLTGTDTQYF. Here the CDR3 DNA reads TGTGCCAGCAGGCTAACAGGCACAGATACGCAGTATTTT. The chain combines TRBV6-5 with TRBJ2-3; D is uncertain. Germline V gene data show CDR1 as MNHEY and CDR2 as SVGAGI. V lost 6 bases to trimming and J lost 1 base, with 8 bases between them. The CDR3 is 13 residues long.

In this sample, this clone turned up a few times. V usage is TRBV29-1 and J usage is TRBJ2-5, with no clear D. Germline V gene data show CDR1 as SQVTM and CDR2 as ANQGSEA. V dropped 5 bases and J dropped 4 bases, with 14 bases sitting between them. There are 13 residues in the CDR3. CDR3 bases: TGCAGCGTTACGACCCCAAGCACAGAGACCCAGTACTTC. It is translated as CSVTTPSTETQYF.

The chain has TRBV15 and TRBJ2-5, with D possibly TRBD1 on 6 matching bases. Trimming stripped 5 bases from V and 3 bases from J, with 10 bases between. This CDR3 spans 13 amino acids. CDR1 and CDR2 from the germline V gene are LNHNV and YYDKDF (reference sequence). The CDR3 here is CATSSRGEETQYF. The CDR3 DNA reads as TGTGCCACCAGCTCCAGGGGAGAAGAGACCCAGTACTTC. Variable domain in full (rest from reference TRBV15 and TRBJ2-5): DAMVIQNPRYQVTQFGKPVTLSCSQTLNHNVMYWYQQKSSQAPKLLFHYYDKDFNNEADTPDNFQSRRPNTSFCFLDIRSPGLGDTAMYLCATSSRGEETQYFGPGTRLLVL.

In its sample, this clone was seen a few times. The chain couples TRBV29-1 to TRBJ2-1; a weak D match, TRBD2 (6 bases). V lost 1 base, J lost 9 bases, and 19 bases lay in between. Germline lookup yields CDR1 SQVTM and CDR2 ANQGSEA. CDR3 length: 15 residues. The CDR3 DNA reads TGCAGCGTTGAAGTAGGGGTAGCGGCCGTTGGTGAGCAGTTCTTC. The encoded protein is CSVEVGVAAVGEQFF.